These 15 T cell receptor beta chains originate from one sample sequenced in a study of blood T cell repertoires in COVID-19. The repertoire was sequenced with immunoSEQ multiplex PCR; TCRdb's copy has only in-frame clones and lacks some. The sample consists of about 120,000 clones, approximately 87% of them appearing once. The sequenced sample consisted of peripheral blood. The receptors were gathered from a man in his 60s with acute or convalescent COVID-19.

This chain connects TRBV19 to TRBJ2-1; 10 bases agree with TRBD2. With 9 bases clipped from V and 5 bases from J, the junction kept 4 bases outside the gene matches. The CDR3 has 13 amino acids. Germline V gene data show CDR1 as LNHDA and CDR2 as SQIVND (reference sequence). The CDR3 region has the DNA TGTGCCAGCCTAGCGGGAGTAAACAATGAGCAGTTCTTC. Protein: CASLAGVNNEQFF. Full variable domain (missing parts from reference TRBV19 and TRBJ2-1): DGGITQSPKYLFRKEGQNVTLSCEQNLNHDAMYWYRQDPGQGLRLIYYSQIVNDFQKGDIAEGYSVSREKKESFPLTVTSAQKNPTAFYLCASLAGVNNEQFFGPGTRLTVL.

The chain combines TRBV9 with TRBJ1-1; 7 nucleotides agree with TRBD1. CDR3 size: 15 residues. The V and J ends lost 0 bases and 1 base, in that order; junction bases with no gene match: 3. Germline V gene data show CDR1 as SGDLS and CDR2 as YYNGEE. CDR3 amino acids: CASSVGRTGNTEAFF. CDR3 DNA: TGTGCCAGCAGCGTAGGTCGGACAGGGAACACTGAAGCTTTCTTT.

The CDR3 DNA sequence: TGTGCCAGCAGTGAACAAACGGTTGAGGCCCAGCCCCAGCATTTT. Encoded protein: CASSEQTVEAQPQHF. The rearrangement uses TRBV6-1 and TRBJ1-5; D gene unclear. The CDR3 length is 15 residues. The V end was cut by 2 bases, the J end by 7 bases, with 15 bases between. Germline values: CDR1 MNHNS, CDR2 SASEGT.

The chain links TRBV7-9 to TRBJ1-4; D is perhaps TRBD1 (5 bases). CDR1 and CDR2 (germline): SEHNR, FQNEAQ (reference sequence). Trimming took off 7 bases at V and 8 bases at J, with 14 bases between the two ends. The CDR3 has 13 amino acids. CDR3 sequence (DNA): TGTGCCAGCATCAGGGATTTCGGGGAAAAACTGTTTTTT. Translation: CASIRDFGEKLFF.

This clone was detected a few times. V usage is TRBV3-1 (or the pseudogene TRBV3-2) and J usage is TRBJ1-4; 9 nucleotides agree with TRBD1. The V gene end was trimmed by 6 bases and the J gene end by 8 bases; junction bases not matched to a gene: 7. The germline V gene has CDR1 LGHDT and CDR2 YNNKEL (reference sequence). This CDR3 has 14 amino acids. Written as DNA, the CDR3 is TGTGCCAGCAGGCGGACAGGGGCGGGGGAAAAACTGTTTTTT. Its translation is CASRRTGAGEKLFF.

This clone was observed a few times. The chain links TRBV24-1 to TRBJ2-3, with 7 positions matching TRBD1. V trimming: 4 bases; J trimming: 1 base; junction bases outside the gene matches: 7. CDR1 and CDR2 (germline): KGHDR, SFDVKD. CDR3 size: 16 residues. CDR3 nucleotide sequence: TGTGCCACCAGTGAAGCGGACAGGTCCCGCACAGATACGCAGTATTTT. It is translated as CATSEADRSRTDTQYF.

The genes are TRBV27 and TRBJ2-6, with 7 bases that match TRBD2. The V and J ends lost 5 bases and 0 bases, in that order; junction bases with no gene match: 10. The CDR3 totals 18 residues. Germline V gives CDR1 MNHEY, CDR2 SMNVEV (reference sequence). The CDR3 spells CASSPMGGSYSGANVLTF. For the CDR3, the DNA is TGTGCCAGCAGTCCCATGGGGGGGAGCTACTCTGGGGCCAACGTCCTGACTTTC.

V is TRBV20-1 and J is TRBJ2-7; 9 bases line up with TRBD1. The junction had 13 bases not matched to a gene; V was cut back by 3 bases and J by 7 bases. Germline V gene lookup returns CDR1 DFQATT and CDR2 SNEGSKA (reference sequence). The length of the CDR3 is 15 residues. CDR3 sequence (DNA): TGCAGTGCTAGTAGATTACAGGGGGCGCGACGTGAGCAGTACTTC. Translation: CSASRLQGARREQYF.

The V gene is TRBV12-3 or TRBV12-4, the J gene TRBJ1-2; TRBD1 matches 7 bases. The CDR3 sequence is 13 residues long. V lost 8 bases, J lost 2 bases, and 5 bases stayed unmatched. The CDR3 reads CASFMTGNYGYTF. CDR3 nucleotide sequence: TGTGCCAGCTTTATGACAGGGAACTATGGCTACACCTTC.

This chain connects TRBV19 to TRBJ2-1; 7 nucleotides agree with TRBD1. The ends lost 5 bases at V and 1 base at J; junction bases unmatched: 8. Germline loops: CDR1 LNHDA, CDR2 SQIVND (reference sequence). This CDR3 has 16 amino acids. CDR3 in DNA: TGTGCCAGTAGTCCGCGGACAGGCCGGTCCTACAATGAGCAGTTCTTC. It codes for CASSPRTGRSYNEQFF.

The gene calls are TRBV4-3 and TRBJ2-7; 7 bases fit TRBD2. The length of the CDR3 is 16 residues. V lost 1 base to trimming and J lost 2 bases; unmatched junction nucleotides: 8. The germline CDR1 and CDR2 sequences are LGHNA and YSLEER. CDR3 nucleotides: TGCGCCAGCAGCCAAGGTTGGGCGGGAGATACCTACGAGCAGTACTTC. Translated: CASSQGWAGDTYEQYF.

The chain recombines TRBV7-9 with TRBJ2-7, with D possibly being TRBD1 (5 bases). There are 12 residues in the CDR3. Trimming pared 5 bases from V and 9 bases from J, leaving 14 bases between. The germline CDR1 and CDR2 sequences are SEHNR and FQNEAQ (reference sequence). The CDR3 DNA sequence: TGTGCCAGCAGCCAGGACAATAAAGTGCAGTACTTC. This gives the protein CASSQDNKVQYF.

This clone was detected only once. The V call is TRBV5-6, the J call TRBJ2-1; 8 bases align to TRBD1. This CDR3 has 14 amino acids. Germline assignment: CDR1 SGHDT and CDR2 YYEEEE. The V gene end was trimmed by 3 bases and the J gene end by 6 bases; junction bases not matched to a gene: 5. The CDR3 DNA sequence: TGTGCCAGCAGCTCCTGGACAGGGACCAATGAGCAGTTCTTC. It codes for CASSSWTGTNEQFF.

CDR3: CASSLAEQGTREQYF. The CDR3 DNA reads as TGTGCCAGCAGCTTAGCGGAGCAGGGGACCCGCGAGCAGTACTTC. The chain uses TRBV7-8 and TRBJ2-7, with D possibly TRBD1 on 6 matching bases. From germline, CDR1 is SGHVS and CDR2 FQNEAQ. This CDR3 comprises 15 residues. Trimming shortened V by 0 bases and J by 6 bases, and 15 bases separated the two germline ends.

This clone has more than one count but fewer than ten. The CDR3 spells CASNSRTGVFQQYF. In DNA form, the CDR3 reads TGTGCCAGCAACAGTAGGACAGGGGTTTTTCAGCAGTACTTC. V gene TRBV6-1 combines with J gene TRBJ2-7, with 9 nucleotides matching TRBD1. V dropped 7 bases and J dropped 8; count of bases not matched to a gene: 12. CDR1 MNHNS and CDR2 SASEGT come from the germline V gene. The CDR3 consists of 14 residues.